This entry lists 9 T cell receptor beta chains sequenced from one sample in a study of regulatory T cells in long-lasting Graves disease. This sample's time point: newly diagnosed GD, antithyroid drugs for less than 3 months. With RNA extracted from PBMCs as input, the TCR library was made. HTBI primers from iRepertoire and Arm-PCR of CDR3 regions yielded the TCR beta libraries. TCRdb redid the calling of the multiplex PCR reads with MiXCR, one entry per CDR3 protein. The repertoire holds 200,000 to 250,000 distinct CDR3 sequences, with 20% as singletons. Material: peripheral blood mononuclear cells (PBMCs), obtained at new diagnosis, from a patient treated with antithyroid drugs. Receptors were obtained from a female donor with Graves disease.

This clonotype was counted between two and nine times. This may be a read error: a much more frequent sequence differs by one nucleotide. The CDR3 loop is CASSRSMAEGEDGYTF. The CDR3 DNA is TGTGCCAGCAGCCGTTCCATGGCGGAGGGGGAGGATGGCTACACCTTC. The J gene is TRBJ1-2, the V gene TRBV7-2; tentatively, D is TRBD1 (6 bases). The CDR3 extends over 16 amino acids. Germline CDR1 reads SGHTA; CDR2 reads FQGNSA. Trimming cost V 5 bases and J 6 bases, with 22 bases left between them.

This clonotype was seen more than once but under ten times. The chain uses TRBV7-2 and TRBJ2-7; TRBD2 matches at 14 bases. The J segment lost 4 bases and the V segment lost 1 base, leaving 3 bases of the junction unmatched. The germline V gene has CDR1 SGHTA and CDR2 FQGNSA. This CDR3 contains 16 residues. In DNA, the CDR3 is TGTGCCAGCAGCTTAGTGGGGACTAGCGGGGGATACGAGCAGTACTTC. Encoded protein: CASSLVGTSGGYEQYF.

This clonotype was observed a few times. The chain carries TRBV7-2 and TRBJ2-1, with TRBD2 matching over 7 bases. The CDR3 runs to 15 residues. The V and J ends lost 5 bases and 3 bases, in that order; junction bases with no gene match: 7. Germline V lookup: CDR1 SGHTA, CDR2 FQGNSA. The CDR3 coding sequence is TGTGCCAGCAGCCTCCAAGCGGGGCACTACAATGAGCAGTTCTTC. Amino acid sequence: CASSLQAGHYNEQFF.

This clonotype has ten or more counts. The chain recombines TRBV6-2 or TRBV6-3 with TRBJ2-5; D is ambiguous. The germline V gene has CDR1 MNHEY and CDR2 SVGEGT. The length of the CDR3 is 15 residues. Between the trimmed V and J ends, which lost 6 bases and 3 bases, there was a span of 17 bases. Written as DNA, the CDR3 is TGTGCCAGCAGCCGCCGCGGCCGCGTAGAAGAGACCCAGTACTTC. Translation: CASSRRGRVEETQYF.

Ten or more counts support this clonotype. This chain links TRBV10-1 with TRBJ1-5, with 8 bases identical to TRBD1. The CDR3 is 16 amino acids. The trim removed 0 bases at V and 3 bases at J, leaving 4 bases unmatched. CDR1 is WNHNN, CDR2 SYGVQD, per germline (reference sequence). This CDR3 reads CASSESEGQDNQPQHF. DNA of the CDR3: TGCGCCAGCAGTGAGTCCGAGGGACAGGACAATCAGCCCCAGCATTTT.

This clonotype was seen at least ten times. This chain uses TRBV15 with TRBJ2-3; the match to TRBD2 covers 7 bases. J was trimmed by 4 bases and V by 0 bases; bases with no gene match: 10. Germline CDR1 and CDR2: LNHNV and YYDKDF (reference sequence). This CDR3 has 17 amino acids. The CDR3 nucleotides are TGTGCCACCAGCAGAGATTGGGGGGGTAGCATCGCAGATACGCAGTATTTT. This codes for CATSRDWGGSIADTQYF.

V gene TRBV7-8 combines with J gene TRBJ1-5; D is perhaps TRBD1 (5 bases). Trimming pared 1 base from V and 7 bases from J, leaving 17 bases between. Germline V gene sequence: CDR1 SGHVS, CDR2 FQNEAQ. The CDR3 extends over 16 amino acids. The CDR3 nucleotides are TGTGCCAGCAGCTTAGATTTCGGGGCAGAGGGACAGCCCCAGCATTTT. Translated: CASSLDFGAEGQPQHF.

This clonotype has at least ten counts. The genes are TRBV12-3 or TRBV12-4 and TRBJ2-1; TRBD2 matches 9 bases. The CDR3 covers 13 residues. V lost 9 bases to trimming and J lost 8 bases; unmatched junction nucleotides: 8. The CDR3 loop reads CASKLAGVDEQFF. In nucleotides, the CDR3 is TGTGCCAGTAAATTAGCGGGAGTTGATGAGCAGTTCTTC.

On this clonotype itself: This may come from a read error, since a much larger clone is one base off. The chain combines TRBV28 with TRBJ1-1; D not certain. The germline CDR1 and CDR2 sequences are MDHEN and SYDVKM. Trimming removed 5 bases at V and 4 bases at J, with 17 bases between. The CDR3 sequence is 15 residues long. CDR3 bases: TGTGCCAGCAGTCTGGTTGGGGAGGGTGGCACTGAAGCTTTCTTT. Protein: CASSLVGEGGTEAFF.